This T cell receptor beta chain appears in the sequencing data of a study of OX40 agonist ivuxolimab in advanced cancers. This clone has only one observation. Baseline, cycle 4 day 1, and cycle 7 day 1 were the blood sampling points. The data were produced by immunoSEQ multiplex PCR, yet TCRdb's version contains in-frame clones alone and is incomplete. Of about 90,000 clones listed, just under 90% are singletons. This sequence originates from an adult with an advanced solid tumor such as melanoma, head and neck, liver or kidney cancer. This specimen was CD4+ or CD8+ T cells sorted from blood, taken in a trial of the OX40 agonist ivuxolimab.

The CDR3, as DNA: TGCGCCAGCAGCTTGAGGCAGGGGCCCGGGGAGCTGTTTTTT. Amino acid sequence: CASSLRQGPGELFF. The chain is built from TRBV5-1 and TRBJ2-2; weak D call: TRBD1 (6 bases). Germline values: CDR1 SGHRS, CDR2 YFSETQ. Trimming cost V 1 base and J 6 bases, with 10 bases left between them. This CDR3 comprises 14 residues.